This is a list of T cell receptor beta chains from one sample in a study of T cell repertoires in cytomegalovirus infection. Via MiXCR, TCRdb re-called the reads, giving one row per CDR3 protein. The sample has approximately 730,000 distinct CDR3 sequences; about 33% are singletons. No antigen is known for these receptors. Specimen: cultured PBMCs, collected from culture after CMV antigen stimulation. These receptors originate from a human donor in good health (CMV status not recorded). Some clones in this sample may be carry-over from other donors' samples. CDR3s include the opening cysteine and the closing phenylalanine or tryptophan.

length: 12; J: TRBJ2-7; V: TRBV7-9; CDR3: CASQRATYEQYF
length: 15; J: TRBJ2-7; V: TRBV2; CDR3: CASSLTGLENYEQYF
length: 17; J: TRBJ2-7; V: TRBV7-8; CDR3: CASRKRGWTGQGFEQYF
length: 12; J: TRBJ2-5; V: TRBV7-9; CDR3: CASSLKVGTQYF
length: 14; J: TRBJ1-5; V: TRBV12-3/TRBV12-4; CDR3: CASSLGYIREPQHF
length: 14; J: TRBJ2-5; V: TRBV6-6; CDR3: CASNLAGGRETQYF
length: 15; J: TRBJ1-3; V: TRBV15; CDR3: CATSRDLREGNTIYF
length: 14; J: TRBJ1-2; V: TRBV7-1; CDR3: CASSPGVINYGYTF
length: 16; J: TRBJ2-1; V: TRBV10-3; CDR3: CAISRFEGGGYNEQFF
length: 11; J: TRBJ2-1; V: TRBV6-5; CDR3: CASRRRNEQFF
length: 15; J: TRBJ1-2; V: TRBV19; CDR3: CASTDPPGSAYGYTF
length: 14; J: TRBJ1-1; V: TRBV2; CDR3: CASSGDRGTTEAFF
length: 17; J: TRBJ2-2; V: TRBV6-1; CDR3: CASTTTTGTLNTGELFF
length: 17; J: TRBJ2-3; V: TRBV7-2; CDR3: CASSFLARSQSTDTQYF
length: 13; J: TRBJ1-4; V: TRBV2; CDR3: CASSELTNEKLFF
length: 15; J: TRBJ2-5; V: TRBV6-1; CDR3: CASTTTRGAGETQYF
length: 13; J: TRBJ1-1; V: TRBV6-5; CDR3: CASSYSRTGEAFF
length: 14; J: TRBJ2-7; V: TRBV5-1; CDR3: CASSLATGGAEQYF
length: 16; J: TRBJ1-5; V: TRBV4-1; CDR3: CASSQVERTGDQPQHF
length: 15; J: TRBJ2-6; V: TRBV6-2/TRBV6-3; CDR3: CASRTGLGGANVLTF
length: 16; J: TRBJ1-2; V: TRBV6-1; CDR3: CASTNPGTGVPIGYTF
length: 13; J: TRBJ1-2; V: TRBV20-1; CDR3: CSARDRLNYGYTF
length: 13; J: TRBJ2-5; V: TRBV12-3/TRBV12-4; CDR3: CASSWDYKETQYF
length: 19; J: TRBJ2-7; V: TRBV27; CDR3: CASSPRSGSKPYTYYEQYF
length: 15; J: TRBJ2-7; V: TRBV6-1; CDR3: CASRPRTVSPYEQYF
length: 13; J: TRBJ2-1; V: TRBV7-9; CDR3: CASSLGTRDEQFF
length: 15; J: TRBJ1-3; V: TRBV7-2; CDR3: CASHRTGKSGNTIYF
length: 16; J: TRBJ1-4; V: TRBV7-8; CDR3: CASSLTHRSTNEKLFF
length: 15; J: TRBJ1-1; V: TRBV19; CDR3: CASSGTGGLNTEAFF
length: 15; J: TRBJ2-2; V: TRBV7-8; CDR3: CASRRDRGEHGELFF
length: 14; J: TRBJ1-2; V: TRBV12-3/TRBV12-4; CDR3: CASQRGSGVGGYTF
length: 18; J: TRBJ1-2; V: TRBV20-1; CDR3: CSARVAGGRTPSNYGYTF
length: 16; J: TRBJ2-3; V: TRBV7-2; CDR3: CASSKQRESSTDTQYF
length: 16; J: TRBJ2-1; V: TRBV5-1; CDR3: CASSRIAGGGENEQFF
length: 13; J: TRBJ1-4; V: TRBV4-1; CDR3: CASSQTIREKLFF
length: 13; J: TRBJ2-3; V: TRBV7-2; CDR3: CASKPSGTDTQYF
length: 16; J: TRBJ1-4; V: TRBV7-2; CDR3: CDSSLVPGGEGEKLFF
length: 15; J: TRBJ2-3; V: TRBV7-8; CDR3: CASSHRTASTDTQYF
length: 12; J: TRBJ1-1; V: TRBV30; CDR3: CAWTSGTLEAFF
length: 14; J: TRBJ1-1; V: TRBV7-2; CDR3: CASSLVGGHTEAFF
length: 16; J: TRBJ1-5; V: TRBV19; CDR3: CASSIDFWAGNQPQHF
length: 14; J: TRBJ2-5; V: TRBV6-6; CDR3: CASRGSGGTWAQYF
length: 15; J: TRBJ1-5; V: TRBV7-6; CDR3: CASSLGGFSNQPQHF
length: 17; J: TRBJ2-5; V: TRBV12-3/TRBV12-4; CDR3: CASTPGLAALKEGTQYF
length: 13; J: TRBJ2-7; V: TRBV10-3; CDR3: CAISESGLDGQYF
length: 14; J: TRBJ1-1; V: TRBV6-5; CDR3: CASSRGEGATEAFF
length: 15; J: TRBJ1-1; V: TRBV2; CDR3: CASSEAPWGQGEAFF
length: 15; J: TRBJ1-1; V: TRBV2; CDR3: CASRKERGMNTEAFF
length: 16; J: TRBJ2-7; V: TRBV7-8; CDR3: CASSPDVQWGSYEQYF
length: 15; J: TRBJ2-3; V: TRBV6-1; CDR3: CASSGDTYFVDTQYF